This is a list of T cell receptor beta chains from one sample in a study of neurological immune-mediated disorders. TCRdb re-analysed the 5' RACE reads in MiXCR, keeping a single row per CDR3 protein. The sample consists of approximately 66,000 distinct CDR3 sequences, 3% to 4% of them appearing once. Sequencing was carried out using PBMCs. The receptor source for this set is a man in his forties with multiple sclerosis. Both conserved end residues are part of each CDR3. D genes are given only for firm matches. Clone size is given as how often the clone was seen (once, few, many) or a class if it is expanded.

CASSLQADQPQHF | TGTGCCAGCAGCTTACAGGCCGATCAGCCCCAGCATTTT | TRBJ1-5 | - | 13 | many | TRBV7-8
CARKVGLGTASGNTIYF | TGTGCCAGGAAAGTTGGGTTGGGGACGGCCTCTGGAAACACCATATATTTT | TRBJ1-3 | - | 17 | many | TRBV27
CSVEDFAGAATGELFF | TGCAGCGTTGAAGATTTTGCGGGAGCGGCCACCGGGGAGCTGTTTTTT | TRBJ2-2 | TRBD2 | 16 | many | TRBV29-1
CASATLAGDFGTGELFF | TGTGCCAGCGCCACCCTAGCGGGGGATTTCGGCACCGGGGAGCTGTTTTTT | TRBJ2-2 | TRBD2 | 17 | many | TRBV2
CASSFITGRDTQYF | TGTGCCAGCAGCTTTATCACAGGGAGGGATACGCAGTATTTT | TRBJ2-3 | - | 14 | many | TRBV7-9
CASSGWGYNEQFF | TGTGCCAGCAGCGGTTGGGGCTACAATGAGCAGTTCTTC | TRBJ2-1 | - | 13 | many | TRBV7-9
CASSPDGTSGNAPFF | TGTGCCAGCAGTCCCGACGGGACTAGCGGGAATGCCCCGTTCTTC | TRBJ2-1 | TRBD2 | 15 | many | TRBV12-3/TRBV12-4
CSARGEVGEAFF | TGCAGTGCTAGAGGGGAGGTTGGTGAAGCTTTCTTT | TRBJ1-1 | - | 12 | many | TRBV20-1
CSASVAGALSTDTQYF | TGCAGTGCTAGTGTCGCGGGGGCCTTAAGCACAGATACGCAGTATTTT | TRBJ2-3 | - | 16 | many | TRBV20-1
CASSPPNSGINEKLFF | TGTGCCAGCTCACCACCGAATTCCGGGATTAATGAAAAACTGTTTTTT | TRBJ1-4 | - | 16 | many | TRBV18
CASSARQGNTEAFF | TGTGCCAGCAGCGCCCGACAGGGCAACACTGAAGCTTTCTTT | TRBJ1-1 | TRBD1 | 14 | many | TRBV3-1
CASSYGTSLIPGEQFF | TGTGCCAGCAGCTATGGGACTAGTCTGATCCCCGGTGAGCAGTTCTTC | TRBJ2-1 | TRBD2 | 16 | many | TRBV12-3/TRBV12-4
CASSSSLGAGEETQYF | TGCGCCAGCAGTTCTTCTTTAGGGGCAGGGGAAGAGACCCAGTACTTC | TRBJ2-5 | - | 16 | many | TRBV10-1
CSATGLAGTNEQFF | TGCAGTGCTACGGGACTAGCGGGGACGAATGAGCAGTTCTTC | TRBJ2-1 | TRBD2 | 14 | many | TRBV20-1
CASSLGRGQGYTF | TGCGCCAGCAGCCTAGGACGCGGGCAAGGCTACACCTTC | TRBJ1-2 | - | 13 | many | TRBV5-1
CSARQGGGTEAFF | TGCAGCGCCCGACAGGGAGGGGGAACTGAAGCTTTCTTT | TRBJ1-1 | TRBD1 | 13 | many | TRBV29-1
CASRGGSTGELFF | TGTGCCAGCAGAGGTGGTTCAACCGGGGAGCTGTTTTTT | TRBJ2-2 | - | 13 | many | TRBV27
CSAGDRVNEQYF | TGCAGTGCCGGGGACAGGGTGAACGAGCAGTACTTC | TRBJ2-7 | TRBD1 | 12 | many | TRBV20-1
CASSEYRGTSGGPGTGELFF | TGTGCCAGCAGTGAATATCGGGGGACTAGCGGGGGCCCGGGGACCGGGGAGCTGTTTTTT | TRBJ2-2 | TRBD2 | 20 | many | TRBV25-1
CASSPPTASGNTEAFF | TGTGCCAGCAGTCCCCCGACAGCCTCAGGGAACACTGAAGCTTTCTTT | TRBJ1-1 | - | 16 | few | TRBV12-3/TRBV12-4
CSAWDRNHYEQYF | TGCAGTGCTTGGGACAGAAACCACTACGAGCAGTACTTC | TRBJ2-7 | TRBD1 | 13 | many | TRBV20-1
CASSYSFDKPQHF | TGTGCCAGCAGTTATAGTTTTGATAAGCCCCAGCATTTT | TRBJ1-5 | - | 13 | many | TRBV6-5
CASSLELARGLETQYF | TGTGCCAGCAGCTTAGAGCTAGCTCGGGGGTTAGAGACCCAGTACTTC | TRBJ2-5 | - | 16 | many | TRBV7-8
CASSFLAASTDTQYF | TGCGCCAGCAGCTTTCTAGCGGCCAGCACAGATACGCAGTATTTT | TRBJ2-3 | TRBD2 | 15 | many | TRBV5-1
CASSLSRERYF | TGTGCCAGCAGTTTATCCCGCGAAAGGTATTTT | TRBJ2-3 | - | 11 | many | TRBV12-3/TRBV12-4
CASSLWGQGGEKLFF | TGTGCCAGCAGCTTATGGGGACAGGGCGGAGAAAAACTGTTTTTT | TRBJ1-4 | TRBD1 | 15 | many | TRBV7-2
CASSRQGPGTSGANEQFF | TGTGCCAGCAGTCGACAGGGCCCCGGGACTAGCGGGGCCAATGAGCAGTTCTTC | TRBJ2-1 | TRBD2 | 18 | many | TRBV7-3
CASTREPYEQYF | TGTGCCAGCACCCGGGAACCCTACGAGCAGTACTTC | TRBJ2-7 | - | 12 | many | TRBV6-1
CATSDPLAGSQFF | TGTGCCACCAGTGATCCCCTCGCCGGGAGCCAGTTCTTC | TRBJ2-1 | - | 13 | medium-sized | TRBV24-1
CSARDHGGPNTGELFF | TGCAGTGCTAGAGATCACGGGGGGCCCAACACCGGGGAGCTGTTTTTT | TRBJ2-2 | - | 16 | many | TRBV20-1
CASSLRGVGNNEQFF | TGTGCCAGCAGTTTACGCGGGGTCGGGAACAATGAGCAGTTCTTC | TRBJ2-1 | - | 15 | many | TRBV12-3/TRBV12-4
CASSWTAYEDTQYF | TGTGCCAGCAGCTGGACTGCCTATGAGGATACGCAGTATTTT | TRBJ2-3 | - | 14 | many | TRBV5-6
CASSLGLALNTGELFF | TGCGCCAGCAGCTTAGGACTAGCGCTCAACACCGGGGAGCTGTTTTTT | TRBJ2-2 | TRBD2 | 16 | many | TRBV5-1
CASSPTASNTEAFF | TGTGCCAGCTCACCAACAGCCTCGAACACTGAAGCTTTCTTT | TRBJ1-1 | - | 14 | many | TRBV18
CASSSASGSGNEQFF | TGTGCCAGCAGCTCGGCTAGCGGGAGTGGCAATGAGCAGTTCTTC | TRBJ2-1 | TRBD2 | 15 | many | TRBV3-1
CASSSQTGGTEAFF | TGTGCCAGCAGCTCGCAAACAGGGGGCACTGAAGCTTTCTTT | TRBJ1-1 | TRBD1 | 14 | many | TRBV11-2
CSARVFEAAGEQYF | TGCAGTGCTAGAGTCTTCGAGGCCGCCGGCGAGCAGTACTTC | TRBJ2-7 | - | 14 | many | TRBV20-1
CASSLEEGFYNEQFF | TGCGCCAGCAGCTTGGAAGAAGGGTTTTACAATGAGCAGTTCTTC | TRBJ2-1 | - | 15 | many | TRBV5-1
CASTLGPLPPFF | TGTGCCAGCACCCTGGGACCCCTACCGCCGTTCTTC | TRBJ1-2 | - | 12 | many | TRBV12-3/TRBV12-4